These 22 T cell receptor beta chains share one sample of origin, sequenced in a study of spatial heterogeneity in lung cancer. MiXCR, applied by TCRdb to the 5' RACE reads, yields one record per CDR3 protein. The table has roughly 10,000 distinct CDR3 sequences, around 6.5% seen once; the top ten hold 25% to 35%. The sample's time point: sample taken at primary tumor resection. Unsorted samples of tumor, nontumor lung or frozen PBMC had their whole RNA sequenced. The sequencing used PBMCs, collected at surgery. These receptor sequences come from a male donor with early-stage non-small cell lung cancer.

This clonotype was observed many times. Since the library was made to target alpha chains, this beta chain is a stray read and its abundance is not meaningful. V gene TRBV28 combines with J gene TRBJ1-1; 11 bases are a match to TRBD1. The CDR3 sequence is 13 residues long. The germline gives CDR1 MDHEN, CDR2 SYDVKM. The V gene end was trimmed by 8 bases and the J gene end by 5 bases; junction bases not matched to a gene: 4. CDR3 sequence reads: CASRGQGATEAFF. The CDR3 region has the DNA TGTGCCAGCCGCGGACAGGGGGCGACTGAAGCTTTCTTT.

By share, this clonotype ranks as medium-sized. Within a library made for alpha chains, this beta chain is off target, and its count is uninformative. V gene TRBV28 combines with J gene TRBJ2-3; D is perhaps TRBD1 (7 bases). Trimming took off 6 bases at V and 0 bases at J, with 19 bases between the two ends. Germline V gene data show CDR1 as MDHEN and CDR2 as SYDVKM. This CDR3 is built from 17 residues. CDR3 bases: TGTGCCAGCAGCCGGACCGGGGGACAGACTAGCACAGATACGCAGTATTTT. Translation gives CASSRTGGQTSTDTQYF.

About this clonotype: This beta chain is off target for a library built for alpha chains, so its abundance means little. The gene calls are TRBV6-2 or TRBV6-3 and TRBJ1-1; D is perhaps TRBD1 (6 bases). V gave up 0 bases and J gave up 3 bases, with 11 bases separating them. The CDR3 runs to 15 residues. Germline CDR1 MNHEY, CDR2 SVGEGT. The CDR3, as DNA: TGTGCCAGCAGTTACTCGGGGGCCGCGGACACTGAAGCTTTCTTT. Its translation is CASSYSGAADTEAFF.

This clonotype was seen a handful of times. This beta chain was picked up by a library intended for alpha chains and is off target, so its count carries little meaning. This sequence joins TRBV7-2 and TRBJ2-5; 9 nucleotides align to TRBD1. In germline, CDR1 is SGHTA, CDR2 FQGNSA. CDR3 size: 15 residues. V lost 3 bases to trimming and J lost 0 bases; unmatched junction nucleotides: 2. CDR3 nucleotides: TGTGCCAGCAGCTTGGGGGACAGGGACCAAGAGACCCAGTACTTC. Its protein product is CASSLGDRDQETQYF.

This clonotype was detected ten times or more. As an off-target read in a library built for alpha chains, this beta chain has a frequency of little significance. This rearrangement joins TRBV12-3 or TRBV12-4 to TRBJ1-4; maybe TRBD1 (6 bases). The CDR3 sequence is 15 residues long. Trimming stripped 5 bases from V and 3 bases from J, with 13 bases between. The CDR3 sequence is CASSNDRTPNEKLFF. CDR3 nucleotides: TGTGCCAGCAGTAACGACAGGACTCCTAATGAAAAACTGTTTTTT.

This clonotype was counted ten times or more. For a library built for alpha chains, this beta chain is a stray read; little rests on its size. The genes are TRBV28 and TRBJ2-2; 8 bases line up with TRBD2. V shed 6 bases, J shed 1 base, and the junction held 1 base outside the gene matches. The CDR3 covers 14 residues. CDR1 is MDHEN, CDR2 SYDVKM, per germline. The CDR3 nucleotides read TGTGCCAGCAGACTAGCGGAGAACACCGGGGAGCTGTTTTTT. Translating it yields CASRLAENTGELFF.

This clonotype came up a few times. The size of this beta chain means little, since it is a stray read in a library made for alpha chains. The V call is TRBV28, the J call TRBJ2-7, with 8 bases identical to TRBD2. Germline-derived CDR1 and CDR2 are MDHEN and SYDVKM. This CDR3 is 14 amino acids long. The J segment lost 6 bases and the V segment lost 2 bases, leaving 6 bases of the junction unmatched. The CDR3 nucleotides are TGTGCCAGCAGTTTAGCGAGCGGGAGAGGCGAGCAGTACTTC. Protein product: CASSLASGRGEQYF. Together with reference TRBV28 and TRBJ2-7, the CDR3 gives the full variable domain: DVKVTQSSRYLVKRTGEKVFLECVQDMDHENMFWYRQDPGLGLRLIYFSYDVKMKEKGDIPEGYSVSREKKERFSLILESASTNQTSMYLCASSLASGRGEQYFGPGTRLTVT.

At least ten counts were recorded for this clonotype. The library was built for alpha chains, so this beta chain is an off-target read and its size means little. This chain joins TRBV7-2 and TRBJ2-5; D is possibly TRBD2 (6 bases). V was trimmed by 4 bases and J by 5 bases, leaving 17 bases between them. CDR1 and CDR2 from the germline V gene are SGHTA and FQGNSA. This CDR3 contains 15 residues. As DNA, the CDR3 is TGTGCCAGCAGCTCATCCGGGAGTCACCCGGAGACCCAGTACTTC. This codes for CASSSSGSHPETQYF.

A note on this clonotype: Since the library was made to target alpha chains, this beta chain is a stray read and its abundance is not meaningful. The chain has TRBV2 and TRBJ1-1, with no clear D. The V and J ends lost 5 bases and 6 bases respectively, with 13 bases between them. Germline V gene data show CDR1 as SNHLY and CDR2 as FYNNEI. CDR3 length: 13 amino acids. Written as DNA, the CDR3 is TGTGCCAGCAGTACAGACATAAACGCTGAAGCTTTCTTT. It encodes CASSTDINAEAFF.

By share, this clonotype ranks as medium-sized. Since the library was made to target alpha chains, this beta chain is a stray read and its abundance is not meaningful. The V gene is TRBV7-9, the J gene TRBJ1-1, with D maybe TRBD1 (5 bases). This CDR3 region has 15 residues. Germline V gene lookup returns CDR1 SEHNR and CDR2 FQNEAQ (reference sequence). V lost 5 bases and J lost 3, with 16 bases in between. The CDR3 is CASSPWVGTYTEAFF. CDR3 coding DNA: TGTGCCAGCAGCCCGTGGGTGGGGACCTACACTGAAGCTTTCTTT.

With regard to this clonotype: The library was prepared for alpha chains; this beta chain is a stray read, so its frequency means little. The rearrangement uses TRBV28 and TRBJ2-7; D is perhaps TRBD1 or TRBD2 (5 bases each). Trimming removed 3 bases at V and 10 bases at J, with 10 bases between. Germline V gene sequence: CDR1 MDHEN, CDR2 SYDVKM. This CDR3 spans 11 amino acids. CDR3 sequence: CASSLGRFQYF. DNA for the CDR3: TGTGCCAGCAGTTTGGGACGATTTCAGTACTTC.

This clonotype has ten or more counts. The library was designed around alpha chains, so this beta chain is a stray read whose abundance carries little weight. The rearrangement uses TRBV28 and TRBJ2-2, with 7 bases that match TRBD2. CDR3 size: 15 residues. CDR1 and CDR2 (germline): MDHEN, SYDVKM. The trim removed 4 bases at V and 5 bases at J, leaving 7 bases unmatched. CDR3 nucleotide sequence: TGTGCCAGCAGTTCTAGCGGATCTGGTACCGGGGAGCTGTTTTTT. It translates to CASSSSGSGTGELFF.

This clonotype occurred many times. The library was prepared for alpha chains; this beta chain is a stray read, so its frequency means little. The CDR3 here is CSAPSGNNEQFF. In DNA form, the CDR3 reads TGCAGTGCTCCTAGCGGAAACAATGAGCAGTTCTTC. This chain links TRBV20-1 with TRBJ2-1; 7 bases map to TRBD2. V lost 5 bases, J lost 5 bases, and 3 bases stayed unmatched. In germline, CDR1 is DFQATT, CDR2 SNEGSKA (reference sequence). The CDR3 spans 12 residues.

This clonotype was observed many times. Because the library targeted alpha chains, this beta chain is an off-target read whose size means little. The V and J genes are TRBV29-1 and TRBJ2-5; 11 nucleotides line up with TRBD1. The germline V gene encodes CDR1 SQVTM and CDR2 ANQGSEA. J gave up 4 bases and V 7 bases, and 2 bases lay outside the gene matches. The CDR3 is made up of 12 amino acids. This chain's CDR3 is CSGDRGGETQYF. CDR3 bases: TGCAGCGGGGACAGGGGGGGAGAGACCCAGTACTTC.

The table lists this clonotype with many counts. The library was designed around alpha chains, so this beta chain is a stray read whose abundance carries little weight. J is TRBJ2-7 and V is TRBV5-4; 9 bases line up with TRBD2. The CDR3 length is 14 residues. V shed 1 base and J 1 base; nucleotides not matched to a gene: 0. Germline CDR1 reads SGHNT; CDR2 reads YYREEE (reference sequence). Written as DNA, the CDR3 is TGTGCCAGCAGCTTGACTAGCGGGTCCTACGAGCAGTACTTC. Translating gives CASSLTSGSYEQYF.

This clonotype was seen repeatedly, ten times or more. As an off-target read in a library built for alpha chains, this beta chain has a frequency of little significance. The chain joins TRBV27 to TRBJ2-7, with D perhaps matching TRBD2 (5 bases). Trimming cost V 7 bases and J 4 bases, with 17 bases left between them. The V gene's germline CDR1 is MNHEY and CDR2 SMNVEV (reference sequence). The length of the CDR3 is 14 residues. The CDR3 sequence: CASNKKGVLYEQYF. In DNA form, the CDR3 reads TGTGCCAGCAATAAGAAGGGAGTACTGTACGAGCAGTACTTC.

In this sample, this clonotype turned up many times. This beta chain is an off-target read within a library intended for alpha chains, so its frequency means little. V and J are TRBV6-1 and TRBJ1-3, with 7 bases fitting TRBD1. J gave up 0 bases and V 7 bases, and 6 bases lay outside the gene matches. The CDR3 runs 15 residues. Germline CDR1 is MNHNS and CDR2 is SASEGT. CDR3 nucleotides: TGTGCCAGCAACCAGGGGGATTACTCTGGAAACACCATATATTTT. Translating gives CASNQGDYSGNTIYF.

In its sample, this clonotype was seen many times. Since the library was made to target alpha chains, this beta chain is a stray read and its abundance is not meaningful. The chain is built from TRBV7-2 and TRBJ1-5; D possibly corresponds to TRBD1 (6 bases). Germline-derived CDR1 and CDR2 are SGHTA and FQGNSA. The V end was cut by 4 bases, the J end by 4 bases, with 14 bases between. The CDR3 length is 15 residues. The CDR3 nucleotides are TGTGCCAGCAGCTATCTCCAGGGGCTTAATCAGCCCCAGCATTTT. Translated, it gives CASSYLQGLNQPQHF.

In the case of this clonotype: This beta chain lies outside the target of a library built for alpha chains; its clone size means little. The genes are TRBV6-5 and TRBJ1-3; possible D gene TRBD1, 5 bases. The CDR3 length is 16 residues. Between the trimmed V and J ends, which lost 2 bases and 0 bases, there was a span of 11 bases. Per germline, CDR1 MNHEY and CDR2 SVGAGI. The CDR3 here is CASSYTWTLSGNTIYF. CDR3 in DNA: TGTGCCAGCAGTTACACTTGGACACTCTCTGGAAACACCATATATTTT.

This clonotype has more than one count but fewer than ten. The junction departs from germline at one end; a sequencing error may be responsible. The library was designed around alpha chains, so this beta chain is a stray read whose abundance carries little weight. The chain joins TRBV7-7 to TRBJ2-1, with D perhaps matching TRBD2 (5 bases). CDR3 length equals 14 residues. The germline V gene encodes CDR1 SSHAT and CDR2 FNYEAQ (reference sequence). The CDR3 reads CASSPAGLNNEQFF. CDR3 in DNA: TGTGCTAGCAGCCCGGCGGGTCTTAACAATGAGCAGTTCTTC.

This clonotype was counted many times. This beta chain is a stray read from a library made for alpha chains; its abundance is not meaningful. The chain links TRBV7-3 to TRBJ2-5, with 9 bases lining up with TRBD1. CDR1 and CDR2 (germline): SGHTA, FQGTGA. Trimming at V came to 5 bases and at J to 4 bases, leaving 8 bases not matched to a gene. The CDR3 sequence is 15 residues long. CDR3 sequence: CASSPTGTGRETQYF. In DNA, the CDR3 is TGTGCCAGCAGCCCAACCGGGACAGGGAGAGAGACCCAGTACTTC.

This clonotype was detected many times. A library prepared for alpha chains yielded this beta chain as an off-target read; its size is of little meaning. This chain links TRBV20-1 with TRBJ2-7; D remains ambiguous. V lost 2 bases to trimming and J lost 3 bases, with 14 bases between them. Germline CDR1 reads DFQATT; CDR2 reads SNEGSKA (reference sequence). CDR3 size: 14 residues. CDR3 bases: TGCAGTGCTAGACAGCGACACGGACGCTACGAGCAGTACTTC. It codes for CSARQRHGRYEQYF.